Below are 17 T cell receptor beta chains sequenced from a single sample in a study of CD8 T cells in Susac syndrome (dated by TCRdb to between 2017 and 2020). The library was produced with the immunoSEQ multiplex PCR assay. RNA was extracted with the RNeasy kit and about 0.5 to 1 ug was reverse transcribed using random hexamers. TCRdb's own reprocessing of the public reads used fastp at Q25 and MiXCR and kept productive beta chains. Entries are consolidated by CDR3 protein sequence, retaining the most common genes and DNA. This sample lists a few hundred thousand distinct CDR3 sequences; around 90% were detected once. The leading ten clones occupy roughly 0.15% of the sample. Sequenced input: CD8+ T cells from PBMCs. These receptors were obtained from a human donor with multiple sclerosis.

This chain connects TRBV13 to TRBJ1-4; D is unresolved. The germline V and J ends were trimmed by 2 bases and 8 bases, with 21 bases remaining between them. The CDR3 spans 17 residues. Germline CDR1 is PRHDT and CDR2 is FYEKMQ (reference sequence). The CDR3 region is CASSLWGKGGSGEKLFF. As DNA, the CDR3 is TGTGCCAGCAGCTTATGGGGAAAAGGAGGCAGCGGCGAAAAACTGTTTTTT. Complete variable domain (other parts from reference TRBV13 and TRBJ1-4): AAGVIQSPRHLIKEKRETATLKCYPIPRHDTVYWYQQGPGQDPQFLISFYEKMQSDKGSIPDRFSAQQFSDYHSELNMSSLELGDSALYFCASSLWGKGGSGEKLFFGSGTQLSVL.

The chain joins TRBV6-5 to TRBJ1-1, with D possibly matching TRBD1 (6 bases). The CDR3 sequence is 14 residues long. Trimming removed 7 bases at V and 3 bases at J, with 15 bases between. Germline CDR1 reads MNHEY; CDR2 reads SVGAGI. The CDR3 protein is CASKRGSGDTEAFF. The CDR3, as DNA: TGTGCCAGCAAAAGGGGGTCGGGGGACACTGAAGCTTTCTTT.

The chain employs TRBV20-1 and TRBJ2-5; D gene uncertain. This CDR3 has 13 amino acids. V lost 6 bases to trimming and J lost 1 base, with 12 bases between them. The V gene's germline CDR1 is DFQATT and CDR2 SNEGSKA (reference sequence). This CDR3 reads CSAAPDFQETQYF. The CDR3 DNA is TGCAGTGCCGCCCCTGACTTCCAAGAGACCCAGTACTTC.

This chain links TRBV7-9 with TRBJ1-3; 8 bases fit TRBD1. The germline V gene has CDR1 SEHNR and CDR2 FQNEAQ (reference sequence). V gave up 6 bases and J gave up 3 bases; unmatched junction bases: 13. The CDR3 is 17 amino acids. The CDR3, as DNA: TGTGCCAGCAGATTCATTCCGCAGGGGGCGCGTGGAAACACCATATATTTT. It codes for CASRFIPQGARGNTIYF. Based on the CDR3 plus reference TRBV7-9 and TRBJ1-3, the full variable domain is DTGVSQNPRHKITKRGQNVTFRCDPISEHNRLYWYRQTLGQGPEFLTYFQNEAQLEKSRLLSDRFSAERPKGSFSTLEIQRTEQGDSAMYLCASRFIPQGARGNTIYFGEGSWLTVV.

V is TRBV24-1 and J is TRBJ2-7; D remains unclear. The CDR3 runs 16 residues. Deletions cut 2 bases from V and 5 bases from J, with 18 bases between. Germline lookup yields CDR1 KGHDR and CDR2 SFDVKD. The CDR3 loop is CATSDSFEATYNEQYF. CDR3 DNA sequence: TGTGCCACCAGTGATTCCTTCGAGGCTACTTATAACGAGCAGTACTTC.

The rearrangement joins TRBV7-3 to TRBJ2-1; TRBD2 might be the D (5 bases). Trimming removed 0 bases at V and 15 bases at J, with 12 bases between. The CDR3 consists of 12 residues. Germline V gene lookup returns CDR1 SGHTA and CDR2 FQGTGA. CDR3 DNA sequence: TGTGCCAGCAGCTTAACGGTACGGGGTCGGTTCTTC. The encoded protein is CASSLTVRGRFF. Full variable domain (outside the CDR3, taken from reference TRBV7-3 and TRBJ2-1): GAGVSQTPSNKVTEKGKYVELRCDPISGHTALYWYRQSLGQGPEFLIYFQGTGAADDSGLPNDRFFAVRPEGSVSTLKIQRTERGDSAVYLCASSLTVRGRFFGPGTRLTVL.

DNA for the CDR3: TGCAGTGCTTTAAGCAGGGGGCCTGGAAACACCATATATTTT. Protein product: CSALSRGPGNTIYF. V is TRBV20-1 and J is TRBJ1-3; TRBD1 matches 8 bases. The germline gives CDR1 DFQATT, CDR2 SNEGSKA (reference sequence). Trimming took 5 bases from V and 2 from J; bases not matched to a gene: 5. The CDR3 runs 14 residues.

The genes are TRBV5-4 and TRBJ2-5; 7 nucleotides match TRBD2. The CDR3 extends over 16 amino acids. The trim removed 2 bases at V and 3 bases at J, leaving 10 bases unmatched. Per the germline V gene, CDR1 is SGHNT and CDR2 is YYREEE (reference sequence). CDR3 loop: CASSFLLLAGEETQYF. CDR3 sequence (DNA): TGTGCCAGCAGCTTCCTTCTACTGGCGGGAGAAGAGACCCAGTACTTC.

The chain employs TRBV6-4 and TRBJ2-3, with a tentative D call TRBD2 (5 bases). CDR1 and CDR2 (germline): MRHNA, SNTAGT. The CDR3 length is 13 residues. V was shortened by 0 bases and J by 6 bases, with 7 bases between the two germline ends. The DNA of the CDR3 is TGTGCCAGCAGTGACTCGGGCGGGGATACGCAGTATTTT. It translates to CASSDSGGDTQYF.

The chain recombines TRBV9 with TRBJ2-7; a weak D match, TRBD1 (6 bases). With 3 bases removed from V and 5 bases from J, the gap between germline ends came to 12 bases. The CDR3 consists of 13 residues. The germline CDR1 and CDR2 sequences are SGDLS and YYNGEE. The CDR3 DNA reads as TGTGCCAGCAGCGGGGGGCTAGCCCACGAGCAGTACTTC. The encoded protein is CASSGGLAHEQYF. The full variable domain, completed using reference TRBV9 and TRBJ2-7, is DSGVTQTPKHLITATGQRVTLRCSPRSGDLSVYWYQQSLDQGLQFLIQYYNGEERAKGNILERFSAQQFPDLHSELNLSSLELGDSALYFCASSGGLAHEQYFGPGTRLTVT.

This clonotype is a singleton in its sample. The V and J genes are TRBV12-3 or TRBV12-4 and TRBJ1-5; 11 bases are shared with TRBD1. The CDR3 is 16 amino acids. After removal of 6 bases from V and 7 bases from J, the junction contained 11 bases not matched to a gene. CDR3 sequence (DNA): TGTGCCAGCAGGAGGGGAGGACAGGGGGCAGAGCAGCCCCAGCATTTT. Translating gives CASRRGGQGAEQPQHF.

The chain carries TRBV21-1 and TRBJ1-4; the D call of TRBD1 is as the table states it, not checked on the DNA. TRBV21-1 is shown as a pseudogene. CDR3 length equals 17 residues. CDR3 nucleotides: TGTGCCAGCAGCAAAGTACGACAGGGGGGAAGGGAGAAAAAACTGTTTTTT. This gives the protein CASSKVRQGGREKKLFF.

The rearrangement links TRBV6-6 to TRBJ2-7; D call uncertain. The CDR3 contains 14 residues. V was pared by 2 bases and J by 1 base, with 9 bases between. In germline, CDR1 is MNHNY, CDR2 SVGAGI (reference sequence). In DNA, the CDR3 is TGTGCCAGCAGTTACGTTGTCGGGTCCTACGAGCAGTACTTC. Translation: CASSYVVGSYEQYF.

This rearrangement joins TRBV6-5 to TRBJ2-3, with no clear D. The germline CDR1 and CDR2 sequences are MNHEY and SVGAGI. This CDR3 contains 13 residues. V dropped 2 bases and J dropped 4 bases, with 7 bases sitting between them. As DNA, the CDR3 is TGTGCCAGCAGTTACGACGACTCAGATACGCAGTATTTT. Amino acid sequence: CASSYDDSDTQYF.

The chain combines TRBV6-5 with TRBJ2-2; TRBD2 agrees at 8 bases. Germline loops: CDR1 MNHEY, CDR2 SVGAGI. This CDR3 spans 16 amino acids. V dropped 0 bases and J dropped 6; count of bases not matched to a gene: 6. CDR3 residues: CASSYSSGSRAGELFF. Here the CDR3 DNA reads TGTGCCAGCAGTTACTCCAGCGGGAGTAGGGCCGGGGAGCTGTTTTTT.

V gene TRBV6-5 combines with J gene TRBJ2-1; D is undetermined. The germline CDR1 and CDR2 sequences are MNHEY and SVGAGI. CDR3 length: 17 residues. V was clipped by 4 bases and J by 1 base, with 17 bases between them. The CDR3 bases are TGTGCCAGCAGTTCCGACTTAGGGTCGTCTTCCTACAATGAGCAGTTCTTC. The encoded protein is CASSSDLGSSSYNEQFF.

This clonotype was found once. The chain carries TRBV9 and TRBJ2-7; D unclear. Per the germline V gene, CDR1 is SGDLS and CDR2 is YYNGEE. Trimming took 4 bases from V and 5 from J, leaving 19 bases between them. This CDR3 spans 15 amino acids. This CDR3 is CASSPTSSLGHEQYF. The CDR3 DNA reads as TGTGCCAGCAGCCCGACCTCGTCCTTAGGGCACGAGCAGTACTTC.